Each of the 18 T cell receptor beta chains below was sequenced from the same sample in a study of blood T cell repertoires in COVID-19. Clones were sequenced by immunoSEQ multiplex PCR, and TCRdb holds only the in-frame ones, with some missing. The sample has 55,000 to 75,000 clones, roughly 80% seen once. Sequenced input: peripheral blood. These receptors were taken from a man at least 80 years old with COVID-19, enrolled during active disease.

The gene calls are TRBV7-8 and TRBJ1-6; D perhaps matches TRBD1 (5 bases). The length of the CDR3 is 15 residues. V dropped 5 bases and J dropped 5 bases, with 13 bases sitting between them. Germline V CDR1 and CDR2: SGHVS, FQNEAQ. This chain's CDR3 is CASSPTRANNSPLHF. CDR3 nucleotides: TGTGCCAGCAGCCCGACCAGGGCGAATAATTCACCCCTCCACTTT.

This rearrangement joins TRBV2 to TRBJ1-5; TRBD1 matches 9 bases. Germline V gene lookup returns CDR1 SNHLY and CDR2 FYNNEI. The CDR3 extends over 15 amino acids. With V trimmed by 6 bases and J by 8 bases, 11 bases remained unmatched. CDR3 protein: CASRPFRQGVEPQHF. CDR3 nucleotide sequence: TGTGCCAGCAGGCCGTTTCGACAGGGGGTTGAGCCCCAGCATTTT.

The genes are TRBV2 and TRBJ2-7; 8 bases match TRBD2. Looked up from germline, CDR1 is SNHLY and CDR2 is FYNNEI. The ends lost 4 bases at V and 4 bases at J; junction bases unmatched: 9. CDR3 length equals 15 residues. In DNA, the CDR3 is TGTGCCAGCAGTGCCTTAGGGGCGGGGGGTTACGAGCAGTACTTC. As protein: CASSALGAGGYEQYF.

The rearrangement joins TRBV19 to TRBJ1-1, with TRBD1 matching over 8 bases. Trimming took 8 bases from V and 1 from J; bases not matched to a gene: 6. Germline loops: CDR1 LNHDA, CDR2 SQIVND (reference sequence). This CDR3 region has 14 residues. The CDR3: CASSSGGSNTEAFF. Written as DNA, the CDR3 is TGTGCCAGTTCATCAGGGGGCTCGAACACTGAAGCTTTCTTT.

The rearrangement joins TRBV6-1 to TRBJ1-2; 7 nucleotides line up with TRBD1. V was clipped by 0 bases and J by 5 bases; unmatched bases: 9. This CDR3 has 16 amino acids. Germline loops: CDR1 MNHNS, CDR2 SASEGT. CDR3 sequence: CASSEAGSGTVYGYTF. CDR3 sequence (DNA): TGTGCCAGCAGTGAAGCGGGCTCGGGGACAGTTTATGGCTACACCTTC.

V is TRBV5-1 and J is TRBJ1-2; 8 bases match TRBD1. The germline V gene has CDR1 SGHRS and CDR2 YFSETQ. The CDR3 extends over 13 amino acids. Losses at the gene ends were 4 bases for V and 6 bases for J; bases not matched to a gene: 5. CDR3 nucleotides: TGCGCCAGCAGCCTCGGGACAGGTCATGGCTACACCTTC. Translated: CASSLGTGHGYTF.

The chain recombines TRBV2 with TRBJ2-1; 8 bases fit TRBD2. The CDR3 runs to 16 residues. Trimming at V came to 2 bases and at J to 0 bases, leaving 3 bases not matched to a gene. Germline V gene lookup returns CDR1 SNHLY and CDR2 FYNNEI. CDR3 bases: TGTGCCAGCAGTGAACCCAGCGGGAGCTCCTACAATGAGCAGTTCTTC. Translation gives CASSEPSGSSYNEQFF. The entire variable domain, with the rest obtained from reference TRBV2 and TRBJ2-1, is as follows: EPEVTQTPSHQVTQMGQEVILRCVPISNHLYFYWYRQILGQKVEFLVSFYNNEISEKSEIFDDQFSVERPDGSNFTLKIRSTKLEDSAMYFCASSEPSGSSYNEQFFGPGTRLTVL.

This clone was picked up one time. The rearrangement uses TRBV3-1 (or the pseudogene TRBV3-2) and TRBJ1-1, with unresolved D. V lost 1 base to trimming and J lost 5 bases, with 8 bases between them. Per germline, CDR1 LGHDT and CDR2 YNNKEL (reference sequence). CDR3 size: 13 residues. CDR3 residues: CASSQGSVTEAFF. CDR3 DNA sequence: TGTGCCAGCAGCCAAGGTAGCGTGACTGAAGCTTTCTTT.

The chain links TRBV6-5 to TRBJ1-6; the match to TRBD1 covers 7 bases. The CDR3 extends over 14 amino acids. V lost 6 bases, J lost 13 bases, and 12 bases stayed unmatched. Germline lookup yields CDR1 MNHEY and CDR2 SVGAGI. Here the CDR3 reads CASRKTTGFGPLHF. CDR3 nucleotide sequence: TGTGCCAGCAGGAAAACGACAGGGTTTGGGCCCCTCCACTTT.

V usage is TRBV7-2 and J usage is TRBJ2-5; a weak D match, TRBD2 (6 bases). Trimming pared 5 bases from V and 6 bases from J, leaving 16 bases between. There are 14 residues in the CDR3. Germline V gene data show CDR1 as SGHTA and CDR2 as FQGNSA. The CDR3 coding sequence is TGTGCCAGCAGCCCCCCGCGGGGCAGGCAGACCCAGTACTTC. Translating gives CASSPPRGRQTQYF.

The chain carries TRBV3-1 (or the pseudogene TRBV3-2) and TRBJ2-1; TRBD2 agrees at 13 bases. CDR3 length: 18 amino acids. Germline-derived CDR1 and CDR2 are LGHDT and YNNKEL (reference sequence). Trimming at V came to 3 bases and at J to 5 bases, leaving 10 bases not matched to a gene. CDR3: CASSQDTSGRAFHNEQFF. The CDR3 DNA reads as TGTGCCAGCAGCCAGGACACTAGCGGGAGGGCCTTCCACAATGAGCAGTTCTTC.

Here the CDR3 DNA reads TGCGCCAGCAGCCGGGCTAGCGGGGACAATGAGCAGTTCTTC. Its protein is CASSRASGDNEQFF. This chain uses TRBV4-3 with TRBJ2-1; 9 nucleotides agree with TRBD2. Germline lookup yields CDR1 LGHNA and CDR2 YSLEER. The CDR3 loop spans 14 amino acids. Losses at the gene ends were 4 bases for V and 5 bases for J; bases not matched to a gene: 3.

The chain carries TRBV14 and TRBJ1-2, with D possibly being TRBD1 (6 bases). The length of the CDR3 is 13 residues. Trimming cost V 1 base and J 8 bases, with 11 bases left between them. CDR1 is SGHDN, CDR2 FVKESK, per germline. The CDR3 region is CASSQGEGDGYTF. In nucleotides, the CDR3 is TGTGCCAGCAGCCAAGGGGAGGGGGACGGCTACACCTTC.

The CDR3 nucleotides are TGTGCCAGCAGTTCTCTAGCGGGGGAAGGGCAGTATTTT. This codes for CASSSLAGEGQYF. The chain carries TRBV28 and TRBJ2-3; 10 nucleotides match TRBD2. Per germline, CDR1 MDHEN and CDR2 SYDVKM. The V gene end was trimmed by 4 bases and the J gene end by 11 bases; junction bases not matched to a gene: 6. The CDR3 is 13 amino acids. The whole variable domain, remainder taken from reference TRBV28 and TRBJ2-3, is DVKVTQSSRYLVKRTGEKVFLECVQDMDHENMFWYRQDPGLGLRLIYFSYDVKMKEKGDIPEGYSVSREKKERFSLILESASTNQTSMYLCASSSLAGEGQYFGPGTRLTVL.

The chain joins TRBV30 to TRBJ1-2; TRBD1 is a possible D gene (6 bases). The V gene's germline CDR1 is GTSNPN and CDR2 SVGIG (reference sequence). V was trimmed by 2 bases and J by 4 bases, leaving 14 bases between them. This CDR3 has 14 amino acids. The CDR3 DNA sequence: TGTGCCTGGAGTACAGGGCCCTGGAGCTATGGCTACACCTTC. This gives the protein CAWSTGPWSYGYTF.

The gene calls are TRBV6-5 and TRBJ1-2, with a possible D match to TRBD1 (5 bases). This CDR3 has 15 amino acids. Germline V gene sequence: CDR1 MNHEY, CDR2 SVGAGI. V was pared by 5 bases and J by 4 bases, with 17 bases between. CDR3 in DNA: TGTGCCAGCAGTACCCTTTCTCGGAGGGGCTATGGCTACACCTTC. This sequence encodes CASSTLSRRGYGYTF.

The rearrangement joins TRBV9 to TRBJ1-2, with D unclear. V was cut by 7 bases and J by 11 bases, with 18 bases left in between. Germline V lookup: CDR1 SGDLS, CDR2 YYNGEE. The CDR3 contains 12 residues. DNA of the CDR3: TGTGCCAGCTCGGCGGAGAACACCCCTTACACCTTC. Translated: CASSAENTPYTF.

In nucleotides, the CDR3 is TGTGCCAGTAGTAACAGGCAAAGCAATCAGCCCCAGCATTTT. It translates to CASSNRQSNQPQHF. The gene calls are TRBV19 and TRBJ1-5; possibly TRBD1 for D (5 bases). The germline CDR1 and CDR2 sequences are LNHDA and SQIVND (reference sequence). V gave up 4 bases and J gave up 1 base, with 8 bases separating them. This CDR3 comprises 14 residues.